The 5 T cell receptor beta chains below were found in one sample sequenced in a study of T cells in Graves' hyperthyroidism and ophthalmopathy. Researchers amplified the TCR beta CDR3 regions from RNA transcripts. When the TCR CDR3 underwent first-round RT-PCR, the HTBI primer set was used. TCRdb called the multiplex PCR reads again in MiXCR, with one record for every CDR3 protein. Among about 380,000 distinct CDR3 sequences, more than 11% were seen once, and the ten largest hold approximately 11%. What was sequenced was blood. These receptors were taken from a woman between 55 and 75 years old with Graves' hyperthyroidism.

Comment on this clonotype: A read error may be the cause here, since a much bigger clone is one base away. The chain links TRBV3-1 to TRBJ2-7; TRBD2 matches 11 bases. Germline CDR1 and CDR2: LGHDT and YNNKEL (reference sequence). Trimming removed 1 base from V and 5 bases from J; junction bases left unmatched: 4. This CDR3 spans 15 amino acids. CDR3 in amino acids: CASSQGTSGSHEQYF. The CDR3 coding sequence is TGTGCCAGCAGCCAAGGCACTAGCGGGAGCCACGAGCAGTACTTC.

Comment on this clonotype: It may be a read error: a sequence one base away is much more abundant. The genes are TRBV12-3 or TRBV12-4 and TRBJ1-5; D remains ambiguous. CDR3 length: 15 amino acids. This CDR3 is CVSSLDLFSNQPQHF. The CDR3, as DNA: TGTGTCAGCAGTTTGGACCTATTTAGCAATCAGCCCCAGCATTTT.

The table lists this clonotype with many counts. The V and J genes are TRBV6-1 and TRBJ1-2; TRBD1 aligns across 7 bases. V was clipped by 8 bases and J by 2 bases; unmatched bases: 14. The CDR3 sequence is 16 residues long. Germline V CDR1 and CDR2: MNHNS, SASEGT. CDR3 loop: CASQWSVTGDNYGYTF. The CDR3 DNA sequence: TGTGCCAGCCAGTGGTCCGTCACAGGGGACAACTATGGCTACACCTTC.

This chain joins TRBV6-1 and TRBJ1-6; D call uncertain. CDR1 and CDR2 (germline): MNHNS, SASEGT. Between the trimmed V and J ends, which lost 4 bases and 0 bases, there was a span of 19 bases. This CDR3 comprises 19 residues. The CDR3 region is CASSVVRALRSSYNSPLHF. The CDR3 region has the DNA TGTGCCAGCAGTGTGGTTCGAGCCCTAAGAAGCTCCTATAATTCACCCCTCCACTTT.

The rearrangement uses TRBV19 and TRBJ2-1; 10 bases are shared with TRBD2. CDR3 length equals 14 residues. Germline V gene data show CDR1 as LNHDA and CDR2 as SQIVND (reference sequence). The junction had 8 bases not matched to a gene; V was cut back by 9 bases and J by 6 bases. Here the CDR3 DNA reads TGTGCCAGCCGCTTCTTAGCGGGAGGCAATGAGCAGTTCTTC. It specifies CASRFLAGGNEQFF.